This T cell receptor (beta chain) appears in the sequencing data of a study of T cell changes during pregnancy in multiple sclerosis. The assay was immunoSEQ multiplex PCR, and TCRdb's table has in-frame clones only and misses some. In the table there are about 59,000 clones, 92% of which are singletons. This receptor was obtained from a female donor in good health, enrolled as a control in a pregnancy study. Source: peripheral blood, taken in the third trimester of pregnancy.

The CDR3 nucleotides are TGTGCCACCAGCAGAGACCGGACAGGGGTCGGCTACACCTTC. Protein product: CATSRDRTGVGYTF. J is TRBJ1-2 and V is TRBV15; TRBD1 matches at 9 bases. V trimming: 0 bases; J trimming: 8 bases; junction bases outside the gene matches: 4. This CDR3 has 14 residues. Germline CDR1 LNHNV, CDR2 YYDKDF (reference sequence).